This T cell receptor (beta chain) was sequenced in a study of beta chain features in type 1 diabetes. In germline, CDR1 is SGHRS, CDR2 YFSETQ. The germline V and J ends were trimmed by 3 bases and 7 bases, with 13 bases remaining between them. The CDR3 extends over 14 amino acids. Sampling consisted of one heparinised blood draw per donor, averaging approximately 120 mL. Expressed TCRB transcripts got sequenced, as all isolated RNA was reverse transcribed. Profiled with immunoSEQ multiplex PCR; TCRdb holds only in-frame clones, not every one. The data hold roughly 220,000 clones, with approximately 16% observed a single time. General study findings and limits: Researchers reported that naive, central memory and Treg TCRB repertoires appeared more similar in patients than in healthy donors. For type 1 diabetes patients, VDJ junctions showed fewer insertions and more deletions. Among all four CD4+ subsets, Type 1 diabetes patients had TCRB CDR3s that were moderately but significantly shorter.

This clone was seen only a few times. Its cognate antigen is unknown. Sample: naive CD4+ T cells from blood. V usage is TRBV5-1 and J usage is TRBJ2-2; D is uncertain. This clonotype was sampled from a man aged 25 to 45 with type 1 diabetes. CDR3 nucleotide sequence: TGCGCCAGCAGCTCGCTTGGCATGGGCGGGGAGCTGTTTTTT. Translation: CASSSLGMGGELFF.